These 16 T cell receptor beta chains originate from one sample sequenced in a study of T-cell reconstitution after alpha-beta-depleted transplantation in children. As it was prepared, the TCRbeta library received unique molecular identifiers. TCRdb reanalysed the PCR reads using MiXCR and keeps one entry per CDR3 protein. The data show a few hundred thousand distinct CDR3 sequences, 43% seen once. Sequencing was performed on PBMCs, taken before TCRalphabeta/CD19-depleted stem cell transplant. The receptors originated from a girl aged 2 to 10 with aplastic anemia, due to receive a stem cell transplant.

The chain employs TRBV7-2 and TRBJ2-3; D call uncertain. Looked up from germline, CDR1 is SGHTA and CDR2 is FQGNSA. V lost 1 base to trimming and J lost 5 bases, with 7 bases between them. The CDR3 contains 13 residues. Written as DNA, the CDR3 is TGTGCCAGCAGCTTAGGGTATGGAGATACGCAGTATTTT. Translating it yields CASSLGYGDTQYF.

V and J are TRBV11-2 and TRBJ2-5; a weak D match, TRBD2 (5 bases). Per germline, CDR1 SGHAT and CDR2 FQNNGV. CDR3 length: 15 amino acids. V lost 2 bases to trimming and J lost 5 bases, with 15 bases between them. CDR3 DNA: TGTGCCAGCAGCTTACCGACACATCGAGGGGAGACCCAGTACTTC. Translating it yields CASSLPTHRGETQYF.

This clonotype was detected only a few times. One end of the junction fails to match germline, which may point to a read error. The chain combines TRBV5-1 with TRBJ2-7; D unresolved. The CDR3 runs 12 residues. CDR1 is SGHRS, CDR2 YFSETQ, per germline. The CDR3 region has the DNA TGTGCCAGCAGTTTAAATACGTACGAGCAGTACTTC. Amino acid sequence: CASSLNTYEQYF.

Ten or more counts support this clonotype. V and J are TRBV5-6 and TRBJ2-5, with a tentative D call TRBD2 (5 bases). This CDR3 comprises 15 residues. The germline V gene has CDR1 SGHDT and CDR2 YYEEEE. The V end was cut by 4 bases, the J end by 1 base, with 14 bases between. CDR3 residues: CASSLGDRGQETQYF. The CDR3 DNA is TGTGCCAGCAGCCTGGGAGATCGGGGCCAAGAGACCCAGTACTTC.

In its sample, this clonotype was seen a few times. The V and J genes are TRBV5-1 and TRBJ2-3; TRBD2 is a possible D gene (5 bases). CDR3 length: 15 amino acids. Per germline, CDR1 SGHRS and CDR2 YFSETQ. Trimming pared 2 bases from V and 6 bases from J, leaving 16 bases between. The CDR3 coding sequence is TGCGCCAGCAGCTTAGAGGGATTGGGGTCGGATACGCAGTATTTT. Its protein is CASSLEGLGSDTQYF.

V and J are TRBV20-1 and TRBJ1-1, with D possibly TRBD1 on 5 matching bases. The V gene's germline CDR1 is DFQATT and CDR2 SNEGSKA (reference sequence). The CDR3 is 16 amino acids. V lost 0 bases and J 5 bases, leaving 19 bases between the germline ends. The CDR3 region has the DNA TGCAGTGCTAGAGAAGCGGCTCGGCAGGGAAGGACTGAAGCTTTCTTT. This codes for CSAREAARQGRTEAFF.

The rearrangement joins TRBV25-1 to TRBJ2-3; D gene uncertain. In germline, CDR1 is MGHDK, CDR2 SYGVNS. Trimming pared 2 bases from V and 2 bases from J, leaving 5 bases between. The CDR3 length is 13 residues. The CDR3 reads CASSEDFTDTQYF. The CDR3 nucleotides read TGTGCCAGCAGTGAAGACTTCACAGATACGCAGTATTTT.

The CDR3 coding sequence is TGTGCCAGCAGCCAAGGGTCCCGAAATGAGCAGTTCTTC. Translated: CASSQGSRNEQFF. J is TRBJ2-1 and V is TRBV7-3; D call uncertain. This CDR3 is built from 13 residues. Deletions cut 5 bases from V and 7 bases from J, with 12 bases between. The germline gives CDR1 SGHTA, CDR2 FQGTGA.

In this sample, this clonotype turned up a few times. V and J are TRBV10-3 and TRBJ2-7; 9 nucleotides agree with TRBD2. CDR1 and CDR2 from the germline V gene are ENHRY and SYGVKD. This CDR3 comprises 14 residues. The V segment lost 8 bases and the J segment 0 bases; nucleotides outside the gene matches: 5. This CDR3 is CAIGEREVSYEQYF. The CDR3 bases are TGTGCCATCGGGGAGCGGGAGGTCTCCTACGAGCAGTACTTC.

This clonotype has a count of ten or more. The chain has TRBV5-1 and TRBJ2-2; 10 bases are a match to TRBD1. J gave up 6 bases and V 4 bases, and 9 bases lay outside the gene matches. This CDR3 comprises 16 residues. In germline, CDR1 is SGHRS, CDR2 YFSETQ. The CDR3 loop is CASSLTGGKGSGELFF. The CDR3 coding sequence is TGCGCCAGCAGCCTGACAGGGGGCAAAGGTTCCGGGGAGCTGTTTTTT.

The chain has TRBV29-1 and TRBJ2-2; D not resolved. The CDR3 has 10 amino acids. CDR1 and CDR2 from the germline V gene are SQVTM and ANQGSEA. The germline V and J ends were trimmed by 5 bases and 7 bases, with 5 bases remaining between them. Written as DNA, the CDR3 is TGCAGCGTTAAAGTCGGGGAGCTGTTTTTT. It translates to CSVKVGELFF.

V usage is TRBV30 and J usage is TRBJ1-2; possibly TRBD1 for D (5 bases). V dropped 5 bases and J dropped 8 bases, with 18 bases sitting between them. The CDR3 runs 13 residues. Germline V gene lookup returns CDR1 GTSNPN and CDR2 SVGIG (reference sequence). CDR3 coding DNA: TGTGCCTGGGCCCTCCAGACAGTCGGAGGCTACACCTTC. Its translation is CAWALQTVGGYTF.

The V call is TRBV28, the J call TRBJ2-7; 8 nucleotides agree with TRBD1. Trimming took 5 bases from V and 5 from J; bases not matched to a gene: 8. Germline V lookup: CDR1 MDHEN, CDR2 SYDVKM. The CDR3 totals 14 residues. As DNA, the CDR3 is TGTGCCAGCAGTCCTCCGGACAGGGTGGACGAGCAGTACTTC. It yields the protein CASSPPDRVDEQYF. Drawing the rest from reference TRBV28 and TRBJ2-7, the complete variable domain is DVKVTQSSRYLVKRTGEKVFLECVQDMDHENMFWYRQDPGLGLRLIYFSYDVKMKEKGDIPEGYSVSREKKERFSLILESASTNQTSMYLCASSPPDRVDEQYFGPGTRLTVT.

Only a few counts were recorded for this clonotype. The genes are TRBV7-3 and TRBJ2-2; D is uncertain. Germline V gene data show CDR1 as SGHTA and CDR2 as FQGTGA. This CDR3 contains 14 residues. V lost 5 bases and J 2 bases, leaving 9 bases between the germline ends. CDR3 amino acids: CASSPVGNTGELFF. For the CDR3, the DNA is TGTGCCAGCAGCCCCGTTGGAAACACCGGGGAGCTGTTTTTT.

V and J are TRBV7-9 and TRBJ2-5; D is ambiguous. The CDR3 contains 13 residues. Germline V gene data show CDR1 as SEHNR and CDR2 as FQNEAQ (reference sequence). Trimming took off 1 base at V and 4 bases at J, with 7 bases between the two ends. CDR3 bases: TGTGCCAGCAGCTTAGAGCTGGGAGAGACCCAGTACTTC. Translation gives CASSLELGETQYF.

This clonotype has just one count. V and J are TRBV10-3 and TRBJ2-5; TRBD2 aligns across 7 bases. The CDR3 totals 13 residues. Unmatched junction bases numbered 6, after V lost 6 bases and J lost 5 bases. Germline assignment: CDR1 ENHRY and CDR2 SYGVKD. CDR3 sequence (DNA): TGTGCCATCAGCCCTAGCGGCTCGGAGACCCAGTACTTC. It is translated as CAISPSGSETQYF.